This passage covers 4 T cell receptor beta chains from one sample sequenced in a study of blood T cell repertoires in COVID-19. Method: immunoSEQ multiplex PCR; TCRdb's copy keeps in-frame clones and lacks some. The table includes more than 300,000 clones, 87% detected once. The source material was PBMCs or T cells enriched from blood (not recorded which). Receptor source: a woman aged 25 to 45 who had recovered from COVID-19.

This chain connects TRBV7-9 to TRBJ1-5, with D tentatively TRBD1 (5 bases). This CDR3 is 17 amino acids long. V dropped 1 base and J dropped 1 base, with 14 bases sitting between them. Germline V CDR1 and CDR2: SEHNR, FQNEAQ (reference sequence). CDR3 region: CASSLDPPGNSNQPQHF. CDR3 sequence (DNA): TGTGCCAGCAGCTTAGATCCCCCAGGGAACAGCAATCAGCCCCAGCATTTT.

This clone was found once. This chain uses TRBV5-1 with TRBJ2-7; D gene uncertain. V lost 0 bases to trimming and J lost 3 bases, with 7 bases between them. This CDR3 is built from 13 residues. CDR1 and CDR2 (germline): SGHRS, YFSETQ. The CDR3 reads CASSLARDYEQYF. The CDR3 nucleotides read TGCGCCAGCAGCTTGGCCCGAGACTACGAGCAGTACTTC.

In this sample, this clone turned up a few times. V and J are TRBV6-4 and TRBJ2-3; 8 positions agree with TRBD2. CDR1 is MRHNA, CDR2 SNTAGT, per germline. The CDR3 length is 14 residues. The V gene end was trimmed by 3 bases and the J gene end by 1 base; junction bases not matched to a gene: 0. This CDR3 reads CASSERGGTDTQYF. The CDR3 DNA follows: TGTGCCAGCAGTGAGCGGGGGGGCACAGATACGCAGTATTTT.

This chain links TRBV2 with TRBJ1-6; D remains unclear. Trimming removed 7 bases from V and 7 bases from J, with 5 bases in between. Germline CDR1 SNHLY, CDR2 FYNNEI. CDR3 length: 11 residues. The DNA of the CDR3 is TGTGCCAGCAAACTCAATTCACCCCTCCACTTT. It codes for CASKLNSPLHF. The full variable domain, in which reference TRBV2 and TRBJ1-6 provide the parts outside the CDR3, is EPEVTQTPSHQVTQMGQEVILRCVPISNHLYFYWYRQILGQKVEFLVSFYNNEISEKSEIFDDQFSVERPDGSNFTLKIRSTKLEDSAMYFCASKLNSPLHFGNGTRLTVT.